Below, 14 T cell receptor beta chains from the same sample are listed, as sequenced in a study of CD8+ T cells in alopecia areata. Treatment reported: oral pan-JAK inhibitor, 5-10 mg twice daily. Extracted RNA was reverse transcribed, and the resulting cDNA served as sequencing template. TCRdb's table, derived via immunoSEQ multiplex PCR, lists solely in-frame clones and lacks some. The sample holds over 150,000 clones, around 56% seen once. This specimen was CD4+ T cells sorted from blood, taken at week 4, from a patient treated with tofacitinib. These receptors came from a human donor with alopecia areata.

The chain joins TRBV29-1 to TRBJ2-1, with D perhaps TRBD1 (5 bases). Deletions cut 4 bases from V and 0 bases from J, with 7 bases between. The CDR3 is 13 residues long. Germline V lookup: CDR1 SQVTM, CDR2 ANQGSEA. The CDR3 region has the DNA TGCAGCGTTGTGCAGGGCTCCTACAATGAGCAGTTCTTC. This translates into CSVVQGSYNEQFF.

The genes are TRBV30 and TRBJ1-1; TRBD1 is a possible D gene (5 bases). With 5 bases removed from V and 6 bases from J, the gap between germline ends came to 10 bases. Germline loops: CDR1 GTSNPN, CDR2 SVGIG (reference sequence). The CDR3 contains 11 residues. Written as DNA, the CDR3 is TGTGCCTGGGGGGGGATGGCTGAAGCTTTCTTT. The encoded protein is CAWGGMAEAFF.

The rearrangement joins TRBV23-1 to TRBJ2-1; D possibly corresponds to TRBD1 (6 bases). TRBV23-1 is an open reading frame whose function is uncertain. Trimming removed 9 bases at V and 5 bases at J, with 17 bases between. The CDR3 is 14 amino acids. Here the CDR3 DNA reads TGCGCCAGGCCGGGACAACCCCACCACAATGAGCAGTTCTTC. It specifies CARPGQPHHNEQFF.

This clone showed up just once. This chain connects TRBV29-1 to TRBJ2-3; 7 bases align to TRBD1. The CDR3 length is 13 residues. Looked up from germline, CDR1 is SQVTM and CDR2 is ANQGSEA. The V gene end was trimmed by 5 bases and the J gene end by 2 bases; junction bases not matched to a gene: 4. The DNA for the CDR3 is TGCAGCGTTCAGGGGGTTCCCACAGATACGCAGTATTTT. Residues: CSVQGVPTDTQYF.

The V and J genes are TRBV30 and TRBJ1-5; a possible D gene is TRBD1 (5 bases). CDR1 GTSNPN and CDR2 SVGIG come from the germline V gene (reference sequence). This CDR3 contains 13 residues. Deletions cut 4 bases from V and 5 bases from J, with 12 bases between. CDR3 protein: CAWTGRSDQPQHF. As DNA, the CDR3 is TGTGCCTGGACAGGGCGGTCCGATCAGCCCCAGCATTTT. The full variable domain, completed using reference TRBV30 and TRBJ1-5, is SQTIHQWPATLVQPVGSPLSLECTVEGTSNPNLYWYRQAAGRGLQLLFYSVGIGQISSEVPQNLSASRPQDRQFILSSKKLLLSDSGFYLCAWTGRSDQPQHFGDGTRLSIL.

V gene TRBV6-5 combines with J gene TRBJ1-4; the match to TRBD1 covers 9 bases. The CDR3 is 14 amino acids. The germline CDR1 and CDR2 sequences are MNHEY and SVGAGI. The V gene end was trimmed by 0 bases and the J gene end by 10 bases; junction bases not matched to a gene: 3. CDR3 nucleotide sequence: TGTGCCAGCAGTTACTCGGGACAGGGAGGAAAACTGTTTTTT. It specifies CASSYSGQGGKLFF.

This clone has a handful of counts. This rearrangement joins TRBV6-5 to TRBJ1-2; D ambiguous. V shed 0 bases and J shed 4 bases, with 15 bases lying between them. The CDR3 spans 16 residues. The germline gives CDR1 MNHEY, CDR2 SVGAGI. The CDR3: CASSYSSLDGSYGYTF. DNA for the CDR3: TGTGCCAGCAGTTACTCGAGTCTCGACGGAAGCTATGGCTACACCTTC.

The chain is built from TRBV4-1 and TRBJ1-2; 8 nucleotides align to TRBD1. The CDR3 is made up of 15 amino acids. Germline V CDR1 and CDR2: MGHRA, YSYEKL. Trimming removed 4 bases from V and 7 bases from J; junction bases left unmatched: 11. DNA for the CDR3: TGCGCCAGCAGCCTGGGACGACAGGGGCCTGGTGGCTACACCTTC. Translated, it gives CASSLGRQGPGGYTF.

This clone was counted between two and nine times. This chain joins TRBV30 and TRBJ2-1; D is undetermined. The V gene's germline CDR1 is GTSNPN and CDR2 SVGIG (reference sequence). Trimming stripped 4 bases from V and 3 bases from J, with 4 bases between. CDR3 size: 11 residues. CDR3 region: CAWTVYNEQFF. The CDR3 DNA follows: TGTGCCTGGACAGTCTACAATGAGCAGTTCTTC.

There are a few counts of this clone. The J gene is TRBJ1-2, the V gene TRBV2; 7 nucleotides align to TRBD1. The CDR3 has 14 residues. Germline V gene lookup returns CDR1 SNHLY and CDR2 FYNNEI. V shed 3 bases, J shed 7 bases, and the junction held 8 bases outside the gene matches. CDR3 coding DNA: TGTGCCAGCAGTGAGCTAAGGGGGCCTCGTGGCTACACCTTC. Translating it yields CASSELRGPRGYTF. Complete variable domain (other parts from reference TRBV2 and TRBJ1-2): EPEVTQTPSHQVTQMGQEVILRCVPISNHLYFYWYRQILGQKVEFLVSFYNNEISEKSEIFDDQFSVERPDGSNFTLKIRSTKLEDSAMYFCASSELRGPRGYTFGSGTRLTVV.

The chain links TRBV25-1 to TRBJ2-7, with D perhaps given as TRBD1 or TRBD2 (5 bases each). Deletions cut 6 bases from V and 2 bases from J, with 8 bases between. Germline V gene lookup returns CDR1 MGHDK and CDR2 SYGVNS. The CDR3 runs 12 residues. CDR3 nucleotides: TGTGCCAGCAGCCGGGGCCCCTACGAGCAGTACTTC. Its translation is CASSRGPYEQYF.

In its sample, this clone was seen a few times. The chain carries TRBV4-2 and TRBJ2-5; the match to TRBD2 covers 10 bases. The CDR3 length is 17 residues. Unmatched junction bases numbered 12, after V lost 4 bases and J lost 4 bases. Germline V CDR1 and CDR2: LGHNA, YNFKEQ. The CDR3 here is CASSRGELSGGAETQYF. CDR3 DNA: TGTGCCAGCAGCCGGGGCGAGCTCAGCGGGGGGGCAGAGACCCAGTACTTC.

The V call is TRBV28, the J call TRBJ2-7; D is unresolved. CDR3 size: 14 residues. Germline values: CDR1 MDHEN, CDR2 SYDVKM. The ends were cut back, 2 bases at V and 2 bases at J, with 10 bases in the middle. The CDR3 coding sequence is TGTGCCAGCAGTTTAAGCCGTGTAACCTACGAGCAGTACTTC. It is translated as CASSLSRVTYEQYF.

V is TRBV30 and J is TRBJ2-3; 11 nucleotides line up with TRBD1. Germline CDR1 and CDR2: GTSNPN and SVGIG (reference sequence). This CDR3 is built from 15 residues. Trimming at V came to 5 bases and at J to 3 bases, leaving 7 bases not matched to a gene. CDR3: CAWGPGTGGTDTQYF. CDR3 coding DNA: TGTGCCTGGGGCCCCGGGACAGGGGGGACAGATACGCAGTATTTT. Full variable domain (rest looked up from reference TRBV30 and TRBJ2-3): SQTIHQWPATLVQPVGSPLSLECTVEGTSNPNLYWYRQAAGRGLQLLFYSVGIGQISSEVPQNLSASRPQDRQFILSSKKLLLSDSGFYLCAWGPGTGGTDTQYFGPGTRLTVL.